A single sample gave rise to the 20 T cell receptor beta chains below, sequenced in a study of spatial heterogeneity in lung cancer. Study-wide points: For expanded intratumoral alpha and beta TCRs, counts tracked tumor mutation counts.

Time point noted: sample taken at primary tumor resection. No antigens are known for them. Via MiXCR, TCRdb re-called the 5' RACE reads, giving one row per CDR3 protein. This table holds about 9,500 distinct CDR3 sequences, roughly an eighth found once. The material was lung tumor tissue, obtained at surgery. These receptors all come from a male donor with early-stage non-small cell lung cancer.

Concerning this clonotype itself: With the library built for alpha chains, this beta chain is off target and its frequency is not meaningful. The gene calls are TRBV5-6 and TRBJ1-2; no reliable D call. This CDR3 is 13 amino acids long. CDR1 is SGHDT, CDR2 YYEEEE, per germline. Trimming shortened V by 4 bases and J by 2 bases, and 9 bases separated the two germline ends. The CDR3 nucleotides read TGTGCCAGCAGCCAACCAGAGAACTATGGCTACACCTTC. Its protein product is CASSQPENYGYTF.

Turning to this clonotype: Because the library targeted alpha chains, this beta chain is an off-target read whose size means little. The chain is built from TRBV7-9 and TRBJ1-6; D gene uncertain. CDR1 and CDR2 (germline): SEHNR, FQNEAQ (reference sequence). V lost 0 bases and J lost 7, with 7 bases in between. The length of the CDR3 is 14 residues. The CDR3 DNA follows: TGTGCCAGCAGCTTAGCAGGTATCAATTCACCCCTCCACTTT. Its protein is CASSLAGINSPLHF.

At least ten counts were recorded for this clonotype. As an off-target read in a library built for alpha chains, this beta chain has a frequency of little significance. The chain links TRBV27 to TRBJ1-4, with 9 bases that match TRBD1. This CDR3 spans 15 amino acids. In germline, CDR1 is MNHEY, CDR2 SMNVEV (reference sequence). Unmatched junction bases numbered 8, after V lost 6 bases and J lost 6 bases. The CDR3 loop reads CASRTDRGWDEKLFF. The CDR3 DNA reads as TGTGCCAGCAGAACCGACAGGGGGTGGGATGAAAAACTGTTTTTT.

This clonotype has a count of ten or more. Little can be read into the size of this beta chain, an off-target read in a library designed for alpha chains. CDR3 bases: TGTGCCAGCAGCTTAGGGGGAAAGCAGTACTTC. It yields the protein CASSLGGKQYF. The genes are TRBV5-6 and TRBJ2-7; the D gene is possibly TRBD1 (6 bases). The V gene lost 2 bases and the J gene lost 8 bases, with 8 bases spanning the gap. The CDR3 spans 11 residues. Germline lookup yields CDR1 SGHDT and CDR2 YYEEEE.

This clonotype has ten or more counts. Since it is a stray read in a library aimed at alpha chains, this beta chain has a size that is not meaningful. The V call is TRBV12-3 or TRBV12-4, the J call TRBJ2-5; 7 nucleotides match TRBD1. This CDR3 spans 14 amino acids. V was clipped by 3 bases and J by 5 bases; unmatched bases: 6. CDR3 DNA sequence: TGTGCCAGCAGTTTTCGGCAGGGGGATGAGACCCAGTACTTC. Its protein is CASSFRQGDETQYF.

With respect to this clonotype: This beta chain appears as a stray read in a library generated for alpha chains; its size is not informative. This chain links TRBV5-1 with TRBJ1-6, with 7 bases lining up with TRBD1. This CDR3 is 15 amino acids long. V trimming: 5 bases; J trimming: 7 bases; junction bases outside the gene matches: 9. Per the germline V gene, CDR1 is SGHRS and CDR2 is YFSETQ. CDR3 coding DNA: TGCGCCAGCAGGTCGGCCGGGACAGAAAATTCACCCCTCCACTTT. It specifies CASRSAGTENSPLHF.

In this sample, this clonotype is medium-sized. A junction boundary mismatches the germline segment, possibly from a read error. This beta chain appears as a stray read in a library generated for alpha chains; its size is not informative. The chain links TRBV29-1 to TRBJ2-1; D is ambiguous. The CDR3 totals 12 residues. Germline V gene lookup returns CDR1 SQVTM and CDR2 ANQGSEA. The CDR3 protein is CSVEDPDPPPNF. CDR3 DNA sequence: TGCAGCGTTGAAGATCCGGATCCGCCCCCAAACTTC.

This clonotype qualifies as medium-sized (0.01 to 0.1%). A library made for alpha chains picked up this beta chain off target, so its size means little. This sequence joins TRBV12-3 or TRBV12-4 and TRBJ2-5; D may be TRBD1 or TRBD2 (5 bases each). This CDR3 is built from 13 residues. Trimming removed 5 bases from V and 3 bases from J, with 10 bases in between. CDR3: CASSAGTKETQYF. The DNA of the CDR3 is TGTGCCAGCAGTGCCGGGACCAAAGAGACCCAGTACTTC.

This clonotype is judged medium-sized. The library was prepared for alpha chains; this beta chain is a stray read, so its frequency means little. The gene calls are TRBV18 and TRBJ2-7, with a weak D call TRBD2 (6 bases). V was shortened by 6 bases and J by 3 bases, with 9 bases between the two germline ends. Germline V lookup: CDR1 KGHSH, CDR2 LQKENI. This CDR3 has 12 residues. CDR3 nucleotides: TGTGCCAGCTCCGCCGGGGGCTACGAGCAGTACTTC. It codes for CASSAGGYEQYF.

By share, this clonotype ranks as medium-sized. This beta chain was picked up by a library intended for alpha chains and is off target, so its count carries little meaning. In DNA, the CDR3 is TGTGCCAGCAGTGAAGGGCGACTAGCGGGAGGGCCGAATGATGAGCAGTTCTTC. Translation: CASSEGRLAGGPNDEQFF. V gene TRBV2 combines with J gene TRBJ2-1; 14 bases match TRBD2. Trimming at V came to 1 base and at J to 8 bases, leaving 10 bases not matched to a gene. This CDR3 has 18 amino acids. Germline CDR1 SNHLY, CDR2 FYNNEI.

In its sample, this clonotype was seen many times. Because the library targeted alpha chains, this beta chain is an off-target read whose size means little. The rearrangement links TRBV5-1 to TRBJ2-7; D unclear. V lost 6 bases to trimming and J lost 5 bases, with 21 bases between them. Per the germline V gene, CDR1 is SGHRS and CDR2 is YFSETQ. The CDR3 spans 15 residues. The CDR3 DNA follows: TGCGCCAGCACCCTGGCTGGGCAAAGTCACGACGAGCAGTACTTC. Its protein is CASTLAGQSHDEQYF.

This clonotype came up many times. This beta chain appears as a stray read in a library generated for alpha chains; its size is not informative. The V gene is TRBV7-9, the J gene TRBJ1-5; D is unclear. The CDR3 is made up of 12 amino acids. Germline V CDR1 and CDR2: SEHNR, FQNEAQ (reference sequence). Trimming cost V 4 bases and J 3 bases, with 4 bases left between them. The CDR3 sequence is CASSSYNQPQHF. The CDR3 nucleotides read TGTGCCAGCAGCTCATACAATCAGCCCCAGCATTTT.

This clonotype has a count of ten or more. Since the library was made to target alpha chains, this beta chain is a stray read and its abundance is not meaningful. The CDR3 reads CASTSLAGETQYF. The DNA of the CDR3 is TGTGCCAGCACTTCACTAGCGGGAGAGACCCAGTACTTC. The chain carries TRBV12-3 or TRBV12-4 and TRBJ2-5, with 9 bases aligning to TRBD2. V gave up 7 bases and J gave up 4 bases; unmatched junction bases: 4. CDR3 length: 13 amino acids.

This clonotype was detected ten times or more. Found in a library prepared for alpha chains, this beta chain is an off-target read, and its abundance has little meaning. The J gene is TRBJ2-7, the V gene TRBV5-4; a weak D match, TRBD2 (5 bases). CDR3 size: 15 residues. Trimming removed 0 bases at V and 0 bases at J, with 10 bases between. Germline V lookup: CDR1 SGHNT, CDR2 YYREEE (reference sequence). CDR3 in DNA: TGTGCCAGCAGCTTGGAGGGCGGGCTCTCCTACGAGCAGTACTTC. Translation gives CASSLEGGLSYEQYF.

There are many counts of this clonotype. For a library built for alpha chains, this beta chain is a stray read; little rests on its size. The chain carries TRBV2 and TRBJ2-2, with 7 bases identical to TRBD2. V shed 3 bases, J shed 3 bases, and the junction held 7 bases outside the gene matches. CDR3 length: 16 amino acids. Germline V CDR1 and CDR2: SNHLY, FYNNEI. In nucleotides, the CDR3 is TGTGCCAGCAGTGAGCCTAGCGGAACCCACACCGGGGAGCTGTTTTTT. This codes for CASSEPSGTHTGELFF.

The table lists this clonotype with many counts. Since the library was made to target alpha chains, this beta chain is a stray read and its abundance is not meaningful. The chain is built from TRBV19 and TRBJ2-1; TRBD2 agrees at 11 bases. CDR1 is LNHDA and CDR2 is SQIVND in the germline V gene (reference sequence). This CDR3 region has 15 residues. The junction had 2 bases not matched to a gene; V was cut back by 5 bases and J by 2 bases. In DNA form, the CDR3 reads TGTGCCAGTAGTTGGGGACTAGCGGCCTACAATGAGCAGTTCTTC. As protein: CASSWGLAAYNEQFF.

There are many counts of this clonotype. The library was designed around alpha chains, so this beta chain is a stray read whose abundance carries little weight. The chain is built from TRBV6-6 and TRBJ1-4; TRBD1 agrees at 9 bases. The CDR3 sequence is 15 residues long. After removal of 6 bases from V and 5 bases from J, the junction contained 7 bases not matched to a gene. Germline assignment: CDR1 MNHNY and CDR2 SVGAGI (reference sequence). The CDR3 DNA sequence: TGTGCCAGCAGCCGTGGGACAGGGATAAATGAAAAACTGTTTTTT. As protein: CASSRGTGINEKLFF.

This clonotype was counted ten times or more. As an off-target read in a library built for alpha chains, this beta chain has a frequency of little significance. The chain has TRBV7-2 and TRBJ2-5; 8 bases are shared with TRBD1. CDR1 is SGHTA, CDR2 FQGNSA, per germline. J lost 1 base, V lost 5 bases, and 6 bases had no gene match. CDR3 length: 15 residues. This CDR3 is CASSPRTGLQETQYF. The CDR3 DNA reads as TGTGCCAGCAGCCCCCGGACAGGGCTCCAAGAGACCCAGTACTTC.

This clonotype was recorded at least ten times. Little can be read into the size of this beta chain, an off-target read in a library designed for alpha chains. The V and J genes are TRBV27 and TRBJ2-4, with D maybe TRBD1 (6 bases). Germline CDR1 reads MNHEY; CDR2 reads SMNVEV (reference sequence). V was shortened by 6 bases and J by 0 bases, with 18 bases between the two germline ends. This CDR3 contains 17 residues. Here the CDR3 DNA reads TGTGCCAGCAGCTATTACCGACAGGCCATAGCCAAAAACATTCAGTACTTC. Its protein product is CASSYYRQAIAKNIQYF.

This clonotype was picked up many times. Little can be read into the size of this beta chain, an off-target read in a library designed for alpha chains. The chain links TRBV13 to TRBJ2-1; D unclear. CDR3 size: 12 residues. Germline V CDR1 and CDR2: PRHDT, FYEKMQ (reference sequence). Trimming pared 4 bases from V and 12 bases from J, leaving 13 bases between. The CDR3 sequence is CASSSLGVGQFF. The DNA of the CDR3 is TGTGCCAGCAGCTCCCTAGGTGTGGGGCAGTTCTTC. The full variable domain, with the rest looked up from reference TRBV13 and TRBJ2-1, is AAGVIQSPRHLIKEKRETATLKCYPIPRHDTVYWYQQGPGQDPQFLISFYEKMQSDKGSIPDRFSAQQFSDYHSELNMSSLELGDSALYFCASSSLGVGQFFGPGTRLTVL.